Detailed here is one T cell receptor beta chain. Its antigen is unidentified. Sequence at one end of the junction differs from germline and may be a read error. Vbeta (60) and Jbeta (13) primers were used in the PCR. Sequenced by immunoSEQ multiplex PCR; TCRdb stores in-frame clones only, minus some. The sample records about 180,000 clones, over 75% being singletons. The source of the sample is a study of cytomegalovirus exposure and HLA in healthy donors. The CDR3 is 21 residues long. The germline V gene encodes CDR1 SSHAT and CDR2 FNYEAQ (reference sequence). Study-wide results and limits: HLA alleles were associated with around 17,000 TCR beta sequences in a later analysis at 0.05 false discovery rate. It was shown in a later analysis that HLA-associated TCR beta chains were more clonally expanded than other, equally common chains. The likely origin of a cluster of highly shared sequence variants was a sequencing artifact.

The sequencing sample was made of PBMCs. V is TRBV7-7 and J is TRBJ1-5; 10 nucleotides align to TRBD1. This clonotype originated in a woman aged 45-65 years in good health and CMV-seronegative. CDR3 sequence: CASSPYSPGQGFRLGRKPQHF. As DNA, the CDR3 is TGTGCTAGCAGCCCATACTCACCGGGACAGGGGTTTCGGCTAGGTCGGAAGCCCCAGCATTTT.